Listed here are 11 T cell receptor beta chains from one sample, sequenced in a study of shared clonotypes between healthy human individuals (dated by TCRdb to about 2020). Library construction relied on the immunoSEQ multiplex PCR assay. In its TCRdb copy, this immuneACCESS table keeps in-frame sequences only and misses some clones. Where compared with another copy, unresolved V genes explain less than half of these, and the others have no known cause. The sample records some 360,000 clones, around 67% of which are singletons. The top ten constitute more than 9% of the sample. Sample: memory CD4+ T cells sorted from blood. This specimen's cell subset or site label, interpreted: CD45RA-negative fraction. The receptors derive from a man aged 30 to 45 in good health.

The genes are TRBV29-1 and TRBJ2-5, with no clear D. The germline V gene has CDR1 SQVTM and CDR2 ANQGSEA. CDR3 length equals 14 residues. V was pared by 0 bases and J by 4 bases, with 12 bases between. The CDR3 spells CSVEDPFLPETQYF. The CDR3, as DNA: TGCAGCGTTGAAGATCCCTTTCTCCCAGAGACCCAGTACTTC.

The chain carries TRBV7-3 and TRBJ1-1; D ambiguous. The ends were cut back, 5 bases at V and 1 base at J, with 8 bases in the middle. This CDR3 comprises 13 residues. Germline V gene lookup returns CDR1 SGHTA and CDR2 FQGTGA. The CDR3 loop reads CASSETKNTEAFF. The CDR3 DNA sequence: TGTGCCAGCAGCGAGACAAAGAACACTGAAGCTTTCTTT.

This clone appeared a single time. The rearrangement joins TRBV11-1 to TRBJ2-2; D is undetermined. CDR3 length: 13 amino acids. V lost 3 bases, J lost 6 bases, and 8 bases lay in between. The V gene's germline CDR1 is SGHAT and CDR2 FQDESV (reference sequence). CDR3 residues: CASSLISAGELFF. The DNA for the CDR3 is TGTGCCAGCAGCTTGATCTCGGCCGGGGAGCTGTTTTTT.

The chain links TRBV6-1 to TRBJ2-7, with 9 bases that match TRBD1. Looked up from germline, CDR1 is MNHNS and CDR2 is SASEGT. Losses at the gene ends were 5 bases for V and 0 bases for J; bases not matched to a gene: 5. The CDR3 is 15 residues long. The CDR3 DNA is TGTGCCAGCAGTTTCCGGGACAGGGCCTCCTACGAGCAGTACTTC. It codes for CASSFRDRASYEQYF.

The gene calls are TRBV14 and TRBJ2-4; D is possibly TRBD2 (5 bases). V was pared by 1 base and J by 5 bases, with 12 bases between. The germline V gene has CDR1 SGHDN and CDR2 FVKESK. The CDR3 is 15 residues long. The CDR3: CASSQGGWRENIQYF. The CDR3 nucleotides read TGTGCCAGCAGCCAAGGAGGTTGGCGGGAAAACATTCAGTACTTC.

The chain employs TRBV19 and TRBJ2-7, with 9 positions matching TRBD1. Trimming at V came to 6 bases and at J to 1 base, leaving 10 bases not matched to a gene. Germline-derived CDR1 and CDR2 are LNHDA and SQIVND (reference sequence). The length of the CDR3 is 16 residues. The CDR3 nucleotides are TGTGCCAGTAGGGGACGGACAGGGGCGCTATCCTACGAGCAGTACTTC. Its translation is CASRGRTGALSYEQYF.

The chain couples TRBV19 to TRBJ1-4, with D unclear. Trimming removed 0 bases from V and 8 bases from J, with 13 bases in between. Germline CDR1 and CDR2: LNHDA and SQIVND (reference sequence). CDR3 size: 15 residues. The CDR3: CASSIDGLFGEKLFF. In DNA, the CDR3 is TGTGCCAGTAGTATAGATGGGCTTTTCGGCGAAAAACTGTTTTTT. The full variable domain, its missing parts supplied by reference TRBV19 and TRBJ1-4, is DGGITQSPKYLFRKEGQNVTLSCEQNLNHDAMYWYRQDPGQGLRLIYYSQIVNDFQKGDIAEGYSVSREKKESFPLTVTSAQKNPTAFYLCASSIDGLFGEKLFFGSGTQLSVL.

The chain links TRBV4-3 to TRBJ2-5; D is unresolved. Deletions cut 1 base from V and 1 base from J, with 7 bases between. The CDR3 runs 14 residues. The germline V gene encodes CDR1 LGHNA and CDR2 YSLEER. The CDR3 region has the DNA TGCGCCAGCAGCCAAGCTGAGTTCCAAGAGACCCAGTACTTC. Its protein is CASSQAEFQETQYF.

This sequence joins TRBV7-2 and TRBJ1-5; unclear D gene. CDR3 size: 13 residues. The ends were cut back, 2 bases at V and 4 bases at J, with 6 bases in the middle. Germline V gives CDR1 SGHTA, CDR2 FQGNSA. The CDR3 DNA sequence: TGTGCCAGCAGCTTAATCCGAAATCAGCCCCAGCATTTT. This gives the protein CASSLIRNQPQHF.

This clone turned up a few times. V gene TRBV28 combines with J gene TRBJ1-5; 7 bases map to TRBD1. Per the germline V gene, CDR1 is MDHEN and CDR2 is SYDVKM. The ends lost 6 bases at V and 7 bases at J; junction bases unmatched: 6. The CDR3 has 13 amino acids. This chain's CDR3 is CASSLNRGQPQHF. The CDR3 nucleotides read TGTGCCAGCAGCCTTAACAGGGGACAGCCCCAGCATTTT.

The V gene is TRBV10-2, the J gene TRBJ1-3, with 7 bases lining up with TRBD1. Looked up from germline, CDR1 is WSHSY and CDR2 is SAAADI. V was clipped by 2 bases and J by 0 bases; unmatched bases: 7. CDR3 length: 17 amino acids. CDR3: CASSENVGTASGNTIYF. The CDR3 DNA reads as TGCGCCAGCAGTGAGAATGTCGGGACAGCCTCTGGAAACACCATATATTTT.